A selection of T cell receptor beta chains follows, all from one sample in a study of blood T cell repertoires in COVID-19. Here immunoSEQ multiplex PCR was the method, and the copy in TCRdb shows in-frame clones only, minus some. This table holds about 63,000 clones, approximately 79% found once. The sequencing sample was made of peripheral blood. The source of these receptors is a human donor in a cohort sampled during active COVID-19. CDR3s include the opening cysteine and the closing phenylalanine or tryptophan. D genes are given only for firm matches. Size tells how often a clone was seen (once, few, many) or the class of an expanded clone, and some rows leave it out.

CDR3	DNA	V	D	size	J
CASSQGTGLGTQYF	TGCGCCAGCAGCCAAGGTACAGGGCTAGGTACGCAGTATTTT	TRBV4-3	-	-	TRBJ2-3
CASSPEGRRRIQETQYF	TGTGCCAGTAGCCCGGAAGGGCGGAGGCGAATACAAGAGACCCAGTACTTC	TRBV19	-	-	TRBJ2-5
CASTATVNYGYTF	TGTGCCAGCACCGCGACAGTTAACTATGGCTACACCTTC	TRBV5-4	-	-	TRBJ1-2
CASRGRVGDEQFF	TGTGCCAGCAGGGGCAGGGTAGGCGATGAGCAGTTCTTC	TRBV3-1/TRBV3-2	-	-	TRBJ2-1
CASNPSGRADTQYF	TGCGCCAGCAACCCTAGCGGGAGGGCAGATACGCAGTATTTT	TRBV10-2	TRBD2	-	TRBJ2-3
CASSRVRTASYEQYF	TGTGCCAGCAGTCGGGTCCGGACAGCCTCCTACGAGCAGTACTTC	TRBV28	-	once	TRBJ2-7
CASSYQGNYEQYF	TGTGCCAGCAGTTACCAGGGGAACTACGAGCAGTACTTC	TRBV6-2/TRBV6-3	-	-	TRBJ2-7
CASSYGARNEQFF	TGTGCCAGCAGTTACGGGGCTAGGAATGAGCAGTTCTTC	TRBV6-5	-	few	TRBJ2-1
CASSVGVAGNYGYTF	TGTGCCAGCAGCGTCGGAGTGGCCGGGAACTATGGCTACACCTTC	TRBV9	-	-	TRBJ1-2
CAAREGIPNEKLFF	TGTGCCGCTAGGGAGGGGATACCTAATGAAAAACTGTTTTTT	TRBV6-5	-	-	TRBJ1-4
CASKNRAYEQYF	TGTGCCAGCAAGAACAGGGCCTACGAGCAGTACTTC	TRBV21-1	-	-	TRBJ2-7
CASTDRMSYTF	TGTGCCAGCACGGACAGGATGAGCTACACCTTC	TRBV2	TRBD1	once	TRBJ1-2
CASTPDRGRSGNTIYF	TGTGCCAGTACTCCAGACAGGGGGCGGTCTGGAAACACCATATATTTT	TRBV19	TRBD1	-	TRBJ1-3
CASSLARSQPQHF	TGTGCCAGCAGCTTGGCTCGGAGTCAGCCCCAGCATTTT	TRBV5-5	-	-	TRBJ1-5
CASSPMGGAATDTQYF	TGTGCCAGCAGCCCCATGGGGGGAGCGGCAACAGATACGCAGTATTTT	TRBV7-3	-	-	TRBJ2-3
CASSPDRVAKNIQYF	TGTGCCAGCTCACCGGACAGGGTGGCCAAAAACATTCAGTACTTC	TRBV18	TRBD1	-	TRBJ2-4